The source of this T cell receptor beta chain is a study of patients and donors after allogeneic stem cell transplantation. TCRdb re-analysed the RT-PCR reads in MiXCR, keeping a single row per CDR3 protein. The profile shows about 12,000 distinct CDR3 sequences, about 23% of them singletons. The CDR3 has 11 amino acids. With 0 bases removed from V and 8 bases from J, the gap between germline ends came to 4 bases. V and J are TRBV12-3 or TRBV12-4 and TRBJ1-2; no reliable D call. This receptor was taken from a human donor who was either an allogeneic HSCT recipient or a stem cell or donor lymphocyte infusion donor (not recorded which). It is not recorded whose cells these are; they may come from a transplant donor. Sequencing input: blood, either unsorted or a sorted T cell fraction (not recorded which). CDR3 bases: TGTGCCAGCAGTTTAGCTTCCGGCTACACCTTC. Translation gives CASSLASGYTF.